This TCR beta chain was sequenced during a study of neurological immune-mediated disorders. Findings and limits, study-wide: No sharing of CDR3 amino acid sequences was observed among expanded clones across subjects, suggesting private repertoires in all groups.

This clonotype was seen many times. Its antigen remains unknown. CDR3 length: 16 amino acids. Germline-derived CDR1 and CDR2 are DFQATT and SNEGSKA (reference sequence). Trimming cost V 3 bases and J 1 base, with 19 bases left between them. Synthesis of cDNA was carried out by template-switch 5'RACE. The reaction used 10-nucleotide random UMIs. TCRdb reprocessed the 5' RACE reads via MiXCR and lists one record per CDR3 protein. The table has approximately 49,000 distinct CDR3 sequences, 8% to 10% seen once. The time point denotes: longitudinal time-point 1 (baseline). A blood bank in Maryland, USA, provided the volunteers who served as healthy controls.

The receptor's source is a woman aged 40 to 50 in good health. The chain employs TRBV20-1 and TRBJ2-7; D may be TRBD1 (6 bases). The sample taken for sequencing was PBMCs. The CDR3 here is CSASDSARGKSYEQYF. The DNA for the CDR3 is TGCAGTGCTAGTGACTCGGCCAGGGGCAAATCCTACGAGCAGTACTTC.